Listed below are T cell receptor beta chains from one sample, sequenced in a study of T-cell reconstitution after alpha-beta-depleted transplantation in children. TCRdb independently ran MiXCR on the PCR reads; one entry per CDR3 protein. This table has about a million distinct CDR3 sequences, roughly 29% appearing once. The material was PBMCs, mostly from graft donor cells, obtained 360 days after TCRalphabeta/CD19-depleted stem cell transplant. Source of these receptors: a boy less than two years old who had a stem cell transplant for SCID, so the T cells may come from the graft donor. Both conserved end residues are trimmed from each CDR3. Part of the rows lack a size; the others show once, few, many or a class for expanded clones.

V gene,J gene,clone size,CDR3 protein
TRBV12-3/TRBV12-4,TRBJ2-7,NA,ASSSRSGTSYEQY
TRBV28,TRBJ2-7,NA,ASSPGGTGKHYEQY
TRBV12-3/TRBV12-4,TRBJ2-7,NA,ASSPLRSRGSYEQY
TRBV7-8,TRBJ2-1,NA,ASKHLPGRTSDAYNEQF
TRBV20-1,TRBJ2-4,NA,SAPQPRTGDTKNIQY
TRBV5-1,TRBJ2-1,NA,ASSPQGFSYNEQF
TRBV2,TRBJ2-7,NA,ASSESRVGYEQY
TRBV24-1,TRBJ1-1,few,ATSAGTGRTEAF
TRBV6-1,TRBJ2-1,NA,ASTKTGQYNEQF
TRBV20-1,TRBJ1-5,NA,SARGDSLSNQPQH
TRBV27,TRBJ2-5,few,ASSFLGVRWAQY